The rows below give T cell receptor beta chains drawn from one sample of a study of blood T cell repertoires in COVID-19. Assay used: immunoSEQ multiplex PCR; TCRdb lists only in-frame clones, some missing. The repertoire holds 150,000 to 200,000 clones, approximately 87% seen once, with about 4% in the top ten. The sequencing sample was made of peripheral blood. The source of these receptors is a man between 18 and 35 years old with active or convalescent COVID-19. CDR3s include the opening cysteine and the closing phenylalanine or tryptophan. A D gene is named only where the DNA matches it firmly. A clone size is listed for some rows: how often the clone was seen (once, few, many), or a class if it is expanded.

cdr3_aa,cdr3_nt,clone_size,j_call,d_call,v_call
CASLGSASTDTQYF,TGTGCCAGTTTAGGGAGTGCTAGCACAGATACGCAGTATTTT,-,TRBJ2-3,-,TRBV19
CASSWDSNTGELFF,TGTGCCAGCAGCTGGGACTCCAACACCGGGGAGCTGTTTTTT,-,TRBJ2-2,-,TRBV7-2
CASSLQGREGTEAFF,TGCGCCAGCAGCTTACAGGGACGAGAGGGCACTGAAGCTTTCTTT,-,TRBJ1-1,-,TRBV5-1
CATSDPGGQGLYNEQFF,TGTGCCACCAGTGATCCTGGGGGACAGGGGCTCTACAATGAGCAGTTCTTC,-,TRBJ2-1,TRBD1,TRBV24-1
CASSVNNGNTIYF,TGTGCCAGCAGCGTAAACAATGGAAACACCATATATTTT,few,TRBJ1-3,-,TRBV9
CAIRGGQELYEQYF,TGTGCCATCAGGGGGGGACAGGAGCTCTACGAGCAGTACTTC,-,TRBJ2-7,TRBD1,TRBV10-3
CASSHGGQADRYGYTF,TGCGCCAGCAGCCATGGGGGACAGGCGGATCGATATGGCTACACCTTC,-,TRBJ1-2,TRBD1,TRBV4-1
CASSLTGEFSYEQYF,TGTGCCAGCAGCCTGACAGGGGAATTTAGCTACGAGCAGTACTTC,once,TRBJ2-7,TRBD1,TRBV7-2
CASSFSRAGTEAFF,TGTGCCAGCAGTTTCTCCAGGGCGGGGACTGAAGCTTTCTTT,-,TRBJ1-1,-,TRBV27
CASSGTGGNQPQHF,TGTGCCAGCAGTGGGACAGGGGGCAATCAGCCCCAGCATTTT,-,TRBJ1-5,TRBD1,TRBV2
CAWTQGENSPLHF,TGTGCCTGGACACAGGGGGAAAATTCACCCCTCCACTTT,few,TRBJ1-6,TRBD1,TRBV30
CASSPHLWRSTTGELFF,TGTGCCAGTAGTCCGCACCTATGGAGAAGTACCACCGGGGAGCTGTTTTTT,few,TRBJ2-2,-,TRBV19
CASSPPSGLSGNEQFF,TGTGCCAGCTCACCACCGTCCGGCCTATCAGGCAATGAGCAGTTCTTC,-,TRBJ2-1,-,TRBV18
CASSVPSSGTVGADTQYF,TGTGCCAGCAGCGTCCCGTCTAGCGGGACCGTTGGGGCAGATACGCAGTATTTT,-,TRBJ2-3,TRBD2,TRBV9
CASSFHRGPQHF,TGTGCCAGCAGTTTCCACAGGGGGCCCCAGCATTTT,-,TRBJ1-5,TRBD1,TRBV12-3/TRBV12-4
CASSVFIGQGAGYTF,TGTGCCAGCAGTGTTTTTATAGGACAGGGAGCCGGCTACACCTTC,-,TRBJ1-2,TRBD1,TRBV2
CASSSRQGRGNTIYF,TGTGCCAGCAGTTCCCGACAGGGGAGGGGAAACACCATATATTTT,-,TRBJ1-3,TRBD1,TRBV6-5
CAGGRESHNEQFF,TGTGCCGGGGGGCGGGAGTCCCACAATGAGCAGTTCTTC,-,TRBJ2-1,-,TRBV6-5
CASWASGRVAYNEQFF,TGTGCCAGCTGGGCTAGCGGGAGGGTAGCCTACAATGAGCAGTTCTTC,-,TRBJ2-1,TRBD2,TRBV3-1/TRBV3-2
CASSGRGYGYTF,TGTGCCAGCAGTGGCAGGGGTTATGGCTACACCTTC,-,TRBJ1-2,-,TRBV27
CATKRDTQYF,TGTGCCACCAAACGGGATACGCAGTATTTT,-,TRBJ2-3,-,TRBV27
CASKTIFPPEAFF,TGTGCCAGCAAGACTATATTTCCCCCTGAAGCTTTCTTT,-,TRBJ1-1,-,TRBV19
CAIKGDYYEQYF,TGTGCCATCAAAGGGGACTACTACGAGCAGTACTTC,-,TRBJ2-7,TRBD2,TRBV10-3
CASSVSGGASTSTGELFF,TGTGCCAGCAGCGTATCGGGCGGGGCTAGTACCTCAACCGGGGAGCTGTTTTTT,few,TRBJ2-2,-,TRBV9